This T cell receptor (beta chain) was found in a study of vaccination effects on CD4 cells after COVID-19. Profiled with immunoSEQ multiplex PCR; TCRdb holds only in-frame clones, not every one. The sample shows tens of thousands of clones, more than 60% of them seen only once. Expansion with viral peptide pools was applied to antigen-specific CD4+ T cells by the ViraFEST assay prior to sequencing. CD4+ T cell isolation took place after less than 13 days of culture. Each vaccine recipient was nucleocapsid antibody negative and had no prior SARS-CoV-2 infection. The CDR3 extends over 15 amino acids. CDR1 and CDR2 from the germline V gene are SGHNT and YYREEE (reference sequence). Germline trimming cut 2 bases from V and 8 bases from J; bases unmatched to any gene: 7. Note on this clone: Its specificity is not known.

Study-level points and caveats: Marked contraction was observed in infection-induced and vaccine-induced clones late after vaccination.

The chain has TRBV5-4 and TRBJ1-6; TRBD1 aligns across 7 bases. This receptor was taken from a human donor who received a COVID-19 vaccine. This sample comprised CD4+ T cells from PBMCs cultured with HCoV-OC43 spike peptides, obtained before COVID-19 vaccination. Subset: HCoV-OC43 spike overlapping peptide pool stimulation. The CDR3 sequence is CASSLYRGRDSPLHF. CDR3 coding DNA: TGTGCCAGCAGCTTATACAGGGGACGGGATTCACCCCTCCACTTT.